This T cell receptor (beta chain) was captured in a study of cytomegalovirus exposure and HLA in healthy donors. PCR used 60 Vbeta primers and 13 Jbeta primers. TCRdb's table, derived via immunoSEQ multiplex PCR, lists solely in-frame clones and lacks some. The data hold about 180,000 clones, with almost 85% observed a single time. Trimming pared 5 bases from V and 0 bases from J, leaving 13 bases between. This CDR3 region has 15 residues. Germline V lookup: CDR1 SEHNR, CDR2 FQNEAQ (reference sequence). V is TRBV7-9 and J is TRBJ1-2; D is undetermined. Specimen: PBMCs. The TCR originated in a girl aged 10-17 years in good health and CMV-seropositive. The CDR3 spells CASSLTQDSNYGYTF. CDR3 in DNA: TGTGCCAGCAGCCTTACTCAGGATTCTAACTATGGCTACACCTTC.